This T cell receptor (beta chain) originates from a study of T-cell reconstitution after alpha-beta-depleted transplantation in children. Germline CDR1 and CDR2: SGHRS and YFSETQ. This CDR3 has 16 amino acids. V shed 4 bases and J shed 0 bases, with 14 bases lying between them. Unique molecular identifiers were used to barcode this TCRbeta library. TCRdb recomputed calls from the PCR reads with MiXCR, one row per CDR3 protein. The table includes roughly 220,000 distinct CDR3 sequences, more than 10% detected once. In this sample, this clonotype turned up many times. The source is a human donor who donated a stem cell graft to a child with acute lymphoblastic leukemia. Sequenced here: PBMCs from the stem cell graft donor, sampled from the stem cell graft. The chain is built from TRBV5-1 and TRBJ1-5; D possibly corresponds to TRBD1 (6 bases). The CDR3 DNA reads as TGCGCCAGCAGCCTGGAGGGACATTATAGCAATCAGCCCCAGCATTTT. Translation gives CASSLEGHYSNQPQHF.